The rows below give T cell receptor beta chains drawn from one sample of a study of T cell responses to AZD1222 COVID-19 vaccine. The assay was immunoSEQ multiplex PCR, and TCRdb's table has in-frame clones only and misses some. The table shows about 97,000 clones, with about 90% occurring only once. The material sequenced was peripheral blood, taken on day 0 of AZD1222 vaccination. Source of these receptors: an adult in good health. Each CDR3 is given with its conserved first and last residue. The order of the fields is clone size, D gene, V gene, J gene, CDR3 protein, CDR3 DNA. D genes are given only for firm matches. Size is omitted from some rows. Given values are once, few, many or a class for expanded clones.

-	TRBD1	TRBV2	TRBJ2-5	CASRKTGEPQETQYF	TGTGCCAGCAGAAAGACAGGGGAACCTCAAGAGACCCAGTACTTC
-	-	TRBV12-3/TRBV12-4	TRBJ1-2	CASQSIWTAGYTF	TGTGCCAGCCAGTCTATTTGGACAGCTGGCTACACCTTC
once	TRBD1	TRBV6-5	TRBJ1-2	CASRQGANGYTF	TGTGCCAGCCGACAGGGGGCGAATGGCTACACCTTC
-	TRBD2	TRBV11-1	TRBJ2-5	CASSLSGGQETQYF	TGTGCCAGCAGCCTTAGCGGGGGCCAAGAGACCCAGTACTTC
once	TRBD2	TRBV6-5	TRBJ2-4	CASAGTSDSKNIQYF	TGTGCCAGCGCCGGGACTAGCGATTCCAAAAACATTCAGTACTTC
-	-	TRBV19	TRBJ1-1	CASSILGAKDTEAFF	TGTGCCAGTAGTATACTCGGGGCTAAGGACACTGAAGCTTTCTTT
-	TRBD1	TRBV12-5	TRBJ2-3	CASGTGQGAKTQYF	TGTGCTAGTGGTACGGGACAGGGGGCGAAAACGCAGTATTTT
-	-	TRBV9	TRBJ2-1	CASSEGVEQFF	TGTGCCAGCAGCGAAGGTGTCGAGCAGTTCTTC
once	-	TRBV3-1/TRBV3-2	TRBJ2-1	CASGAVRSYNEQFF	TGTGCCAGCGGAGCGGTGCGCTCCTACAATGAGCAGTTCTTC
once	-	TRBV19	TRBJ2-7	CASSSTGASVPEQYF	TGTGCCAGTAGTTCGACGGGGGCAAGCGTTCCCGAGCAGTACTTC
once	-	TRBV5-1	TRBJ2-3	CASSLESSSTDTQYF	TGCGCCAGCAGCTTGGAGTCTAGTAGCACAGATACGCAGTATTTT
-	-	TRBV1	TRBJ1-5	CTSSRGQDRFNQPQHF	TGCACCAGCAGCCGGGGACAGGACCGCTTCAATCAGCCCCAGCATTTT
-	-	TRBV7-7	TRBJ2-1	CASSLNPSYNEQFF	TGTGCCAGCAGCTTAAACCCTTCCTACAATGAGCAGTTCTTC
-	TRBD2	TRBV19	TRBJ2-7	CASSRGRAYEQYF	TGTGCCAGTAGTAGGGGGAGGGCCTACGAGCAGTACTTC